Listed here is a single T cell receptor (beta chain). This clonotype has a count of ten or more. Which antigen it targets is not known. No per-base quality is available; no much larger clone lies one base away. The data stem from a study of human T cells and chemical hapten exposure (dated by TCRdb to the early 2020s). A note on the overall study: For sensitization, 2% DPC in acetone was applied to a roughly 2 cm by roughly 2 cm area of upper inner arm skin. Throughout the study period of around 24 weeks, patients also received therapeutic DPC doses to the scalp every week. Patch testing was performed on the upper back with Finn chambers containing 0.01% DPC, and the patch tests were scored after 6 days according to International Contact Dermatitis Research Group standards. Alopecia areata with under or over 50% scalp involvement, alopecia totalis and alopecia universalis were represented in the patient cohort, which was mostly female. Libraries were combined into a pool for sequencing, and differences in TCR yield between samples came mainly from small differences in library volumes within the pool. The study tracked peripheral blood TCR repertoire changes in vivo during primary and secondary sensitization to the hapten diphenylcyclopropenone (DPC) in alopecia patients. Patient blood was sampled pre-sensitization (week 0) and at 2, 6 and about 24 weeks after DPC sensitization. Twenty-nine alopecia patients gave blood for TCR sequencing at one to four time points (pre-sensitization, 2, 6 and 24 weeks). Results the study describes overall, beyond this receptor: Significantly more large CDR3 similarity clusters were formed by expanded TCRs than by pre-sensitization or healthy control sets, consistent with antigen-driven responses. The number of TCRs above 1 in 1000 frequency did not change with DPC sensitization; there was no evidence of global repertoire structure alterations. A positive correlation was found between the number of PT1 expanded TCRs and patch test score, with significance reached at thresholds 8, 16 and 32 but not 4. Because all patients had alopecia, a presumed autoimmune disease, the immune response of the patients might differ from that of healthy individuals. After repeated subsampling, changes were observed in the strength of the expansion versus patch-test correlation and in the threshold at which the correlation became significant.

Libraries were built with RACE. Sequencing was carried out with a NextSeq 500. During library preparation, unique molecular identifiers were attached to individual cDNA molecules so that TCRs could be counted in a quantitative, reproducible way. For every blood RNA sample, sequencing covered both the TCR alpha and TCR beta chains. Turning to the authors' computational methods: The median number of TCRs per sample was 95,638, ranging from about 23,224 to 690,600. V, J and CDR3 annotation of the TCR reads was performed with the Decombinator software suite. For PS versus PT1 abundance plots, all samples were subsampled to the same number of TCRs (28,000). Expanded TCRs were defined as absent before sensitization and observed at least eight times at the 2-week time point. TCRdb's own reprocessing of the public reads used fastp at Q25 and MiXCR and kept productive beta chains. Entries that share a CDR3 protein sequence are merged under the most common genes and DNA. The authors' filters were not applied to this entry. The sample table records roughly 380,000 distinct CDR3 sequences; approximately 4.4% of these occur just once. The ten largest clones take up approximately 2.1% of the sample.

The time point label here, explained by the study, means: patch test 1, 2 weeks after DPC sensitization. The intended sense of this specimen's treatment or condition label: therapeutic diphenylcyclopropenone sensitization with weekly scalp DPC. At every patch-test visit, the blood draw took place before the patch test was put on. Eligible patients were aged 18 to 70, diagnosed with alopecia, deemed suitable for DPC therapy, and excluded if pregnant. Unfractionated whole blood was collected in Tempus Blood RNA tubes, and total RNA was extracted from that blood. This TCR was recovered from a woman aged 45-59 years with alopecia areata. Some clones in this sample may be carry-over from other donors' samples. This specimen was whole blood, taken in connection with sensitization to the hapten diphenylcyclopropenone (DPC).

The CDR3 loop reads CASSQDFTSYNEQFF. The DNA reads TGTGCCAGCAGCCAAGATTTTACTTCCTACAATGAGCAGTTCTTC. The chain joins TRBV3-1 to TRBJ2-1; no D segment can be confidently identified. CDR1 and CDR2 are drawn from the germline V gene (reference sequence): LGHDT, YNNKEL. Including the terminal cysteine and phenylalanine, the CDR3 comprises 15 residues. This entry keeps only the CDR3 DNA: 45 bases, framed from base 1. V lost 0 bases and J lost 1 base; the stretch between them is 7 bases long.